This TCR beta chain was captured in a study of Ad26.COV2.S vaccination and SARS-CoV-2 variants. The overall study: Recipients of Ad26.COV2.S got it intramuscularly, once or twice 56 days apart. Study results and limitations: Reported findings describe substantial breadth in spike-specific CD8+ and CD4+ T cell responses following vaccination. TCR breadth and depth estimates may have understated total T cell responses.

Treatment here: some 20 received Ad26.COV2.S at low or high dose, single or two shots; about five received placebo; per-sample allocation not given. Samples were taken on day 63 after the first vaccine or placebo injection. Trimming cost V 4 bases and J 4 bases, with 14 bases left between them. The germline V gene encodes CDR1 SGHVS and CDR2 FNYEAQ. The CDR3 spans 15 residues. Data came from immunoSEQ multiplex PCR; TCRdb stores just in-frame clones and leaves some out. Here the sample spans about 350,000 clones, approximately 86% being singletons. Regarding this clone: The antigen is unknown.

The sequence derives from a person between 18 and 65 years old who received the Ad26.COV2.S COVID-19 vaccine or a placebo. Source: peripheral blood, taken in a trial of Ad26.COV2.S vaccine versus placebo. The genes are TRBV7-6 and TRBJ1-3, with D possibly being TRBD1 (5 bases). This CDR3 reads CASSSQDMYGNTIYF. In DNA, the CDR3 is TGTGCCAGCAGCTCCCAGGACATGTACGGAAACACCATATATTTT.